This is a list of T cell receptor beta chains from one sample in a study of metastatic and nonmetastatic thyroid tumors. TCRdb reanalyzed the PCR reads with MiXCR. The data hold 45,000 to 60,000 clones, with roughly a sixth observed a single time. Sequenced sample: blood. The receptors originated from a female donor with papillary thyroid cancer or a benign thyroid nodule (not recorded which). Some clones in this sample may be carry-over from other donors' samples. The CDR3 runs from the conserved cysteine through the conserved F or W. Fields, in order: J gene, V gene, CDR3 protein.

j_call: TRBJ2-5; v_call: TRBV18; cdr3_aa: CASSPSRREETQYF
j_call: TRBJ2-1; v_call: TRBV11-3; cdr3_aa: CASILGVLSASGSHNEQFF
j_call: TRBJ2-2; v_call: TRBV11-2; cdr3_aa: CASSFRLSGVYTGELFF
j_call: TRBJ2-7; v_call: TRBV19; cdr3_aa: CASMSYSNSYEQYF
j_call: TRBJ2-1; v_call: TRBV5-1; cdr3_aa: CASSFKGAGGLNFNEQFF
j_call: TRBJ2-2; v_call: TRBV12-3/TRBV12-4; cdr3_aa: CASGTETEAGQLFF
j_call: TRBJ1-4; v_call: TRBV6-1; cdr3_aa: CASSPQGSREANEKLFF
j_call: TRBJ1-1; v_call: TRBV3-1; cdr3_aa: CASSQRGTGEAFF
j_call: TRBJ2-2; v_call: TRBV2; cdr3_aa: CASEAGVFAELFF
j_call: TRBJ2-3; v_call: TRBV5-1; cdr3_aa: CASSSGDSLRTDTQYF
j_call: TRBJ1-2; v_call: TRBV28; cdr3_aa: CASILWGGEERCYTF